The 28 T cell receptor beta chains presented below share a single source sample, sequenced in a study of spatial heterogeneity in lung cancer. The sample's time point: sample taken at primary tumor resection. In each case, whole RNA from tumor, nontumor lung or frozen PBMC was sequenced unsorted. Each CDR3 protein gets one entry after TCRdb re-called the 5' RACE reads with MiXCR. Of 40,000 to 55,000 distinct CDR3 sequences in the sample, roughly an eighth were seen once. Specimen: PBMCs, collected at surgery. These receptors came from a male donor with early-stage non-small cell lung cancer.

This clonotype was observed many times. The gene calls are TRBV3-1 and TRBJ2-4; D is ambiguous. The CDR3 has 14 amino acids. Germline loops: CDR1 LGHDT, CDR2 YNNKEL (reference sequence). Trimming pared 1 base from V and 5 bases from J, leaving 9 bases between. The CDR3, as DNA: TGTGCCAGCAGCCAAGTCTCGGTGCAAAACATTCAGTACTTC. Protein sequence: CASSQVSVQNIQYF.

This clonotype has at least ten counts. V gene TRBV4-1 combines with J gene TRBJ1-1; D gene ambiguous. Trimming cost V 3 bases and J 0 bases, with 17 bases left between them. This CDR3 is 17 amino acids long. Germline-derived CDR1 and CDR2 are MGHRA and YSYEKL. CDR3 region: CASSHSSLRLLNTEAFF. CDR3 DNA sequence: TGCGCCAGCAGCCATTCCTCCTTAAGGCTGTTGAACACTGAAGCTTTCTTT.

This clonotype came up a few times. The CDR3 is CATSRDQGGGPDTQYF. The CDR3 nucleotides are TGTGCCACCAGCAGAGATCAAGGCGGGGGTCCAGATACGCAGTATTTT. The V call is TRBV15, the J call TRBJ2-3, with 7 bases aligning to TRBD2. Germline V gene lookup returns CDR1 LNHNV and CDR2 YYDKDF (reference sequence). V lost 0 bases, J lost 4 bases, and 7 bases stayed unmatched. The CDR3 is made up of 16 amino acids.

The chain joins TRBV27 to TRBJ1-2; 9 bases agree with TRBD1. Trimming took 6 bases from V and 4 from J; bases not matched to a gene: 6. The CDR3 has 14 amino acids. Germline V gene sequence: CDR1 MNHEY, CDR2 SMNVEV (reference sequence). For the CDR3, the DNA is TGTGCCAGCAGCCCAACAGGGGGCGCCTATGGCTACACCTTC. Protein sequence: CASSPTGGAYGYTF.

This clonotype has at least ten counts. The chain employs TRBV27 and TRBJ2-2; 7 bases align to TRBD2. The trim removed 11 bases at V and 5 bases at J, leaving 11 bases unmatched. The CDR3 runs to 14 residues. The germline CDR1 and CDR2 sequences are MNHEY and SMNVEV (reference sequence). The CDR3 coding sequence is TGTGCCTCAAAAAGGGCTAGCGGAACCGGGGAGCTGTTTTTT. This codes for CASKRASGTGELFF.

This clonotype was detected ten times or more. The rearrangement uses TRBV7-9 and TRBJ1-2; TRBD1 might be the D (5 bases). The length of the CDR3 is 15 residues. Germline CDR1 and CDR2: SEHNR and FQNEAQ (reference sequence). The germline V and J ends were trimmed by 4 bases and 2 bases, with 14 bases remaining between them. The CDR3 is CASSSHVGLNYGYTF. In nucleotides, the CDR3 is TGTGCCAGCAGCTCACACGTGGGACTAAACTATGGCTACACCTTC.

The CDR3 sequence: CATSRGEAADTQYF. The CDR3 nucleotides are TGTGCCACCAGCAGGGGGGAGGCAGCAGATACGCAGTATTTT. The V gene is TRBV15, the J gene TRBJ2-3, with D tentatively TRBD2 (6 bases). The germline CDR1 and CDR2 sequences are LNHNV and YYDKDF (reference sequence). This CDR3 comprises 14 residues. Deletions cut 3 bases from V and 4 bases from J, with 11 bases between. Full variable domain (remainder filled in from reference TRBV15 and TRBJ2-3): DAMVIQNPRYQVTQFGKPVTLSCSQTLNHNVMYWYQQKSSQAPKLLFHYYDKDFNNEADTPDNFQSRRPNTSFCFLDIRSPGLGDTAMYLCATSRGEAADTQYFGPGTRLTVL.

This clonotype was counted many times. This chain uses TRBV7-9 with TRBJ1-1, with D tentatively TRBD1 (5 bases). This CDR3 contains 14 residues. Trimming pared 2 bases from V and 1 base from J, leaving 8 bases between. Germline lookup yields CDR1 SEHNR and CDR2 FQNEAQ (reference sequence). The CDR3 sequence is CASSLTGTNTEAFF. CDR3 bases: TGTGCCAGCAGCTTAACGGGGACGAACACTGAAGCTTTCTTT.

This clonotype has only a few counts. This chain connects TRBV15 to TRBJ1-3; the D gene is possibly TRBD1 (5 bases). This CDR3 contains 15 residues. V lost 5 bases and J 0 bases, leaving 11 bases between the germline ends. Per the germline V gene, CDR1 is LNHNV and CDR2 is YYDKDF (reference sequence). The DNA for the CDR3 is TGTGCCACCAGCCGGGGAGGGGTCTCTGGAAACACCATATATTTT. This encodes CATSRGGVSGNTIYF. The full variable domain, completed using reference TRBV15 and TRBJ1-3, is DAMVIQNPRYQVTQFGKPVTLSCSQTLNHNVMYWYQQKSSQAPKLLFHYYDKDFNNEADTPDNFQSRRPNTSFCFLDIRSPGLGDTAMYLCATSRGGVSGNTIYFGEGSWLTVV.

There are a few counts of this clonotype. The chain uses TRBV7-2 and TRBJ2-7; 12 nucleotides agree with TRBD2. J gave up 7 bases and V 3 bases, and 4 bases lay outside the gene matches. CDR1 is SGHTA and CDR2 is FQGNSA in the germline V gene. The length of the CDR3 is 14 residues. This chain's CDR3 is CASSFVLAGGEQYF. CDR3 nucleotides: TGTGCCAGCAGCTTTGTACTAGCGGGAGGTGAGCAGTACTTC.

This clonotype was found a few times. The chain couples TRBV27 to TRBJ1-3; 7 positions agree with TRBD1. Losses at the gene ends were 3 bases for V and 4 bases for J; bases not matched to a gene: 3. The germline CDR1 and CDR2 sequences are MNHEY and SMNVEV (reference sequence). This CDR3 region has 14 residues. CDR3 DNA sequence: TGTGCCAGCAGTTTGACAGGGTTAGGAAACACCATATATTTT. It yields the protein CASSLTGLGNTIYF.

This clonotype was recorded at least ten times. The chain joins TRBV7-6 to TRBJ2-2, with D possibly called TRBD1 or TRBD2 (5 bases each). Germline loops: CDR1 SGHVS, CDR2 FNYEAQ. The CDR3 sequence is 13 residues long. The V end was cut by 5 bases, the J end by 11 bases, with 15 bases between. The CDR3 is CASSLGEVRELFF. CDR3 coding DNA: TGTGCCAGCAGCCTGGGGGAAGTGAGAGAGCTGTTTTTT. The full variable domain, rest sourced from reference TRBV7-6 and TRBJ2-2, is GAGVSQSPRYKVTKRGQDVALRCDPISGHVSLYWYRQALGQGPEFLTYFNYEAQQDKSGLPNDRFSAERPEGSISTLTIQRTEQRDSAMYRCASSLGEVRELFFGEGSRLTVL.

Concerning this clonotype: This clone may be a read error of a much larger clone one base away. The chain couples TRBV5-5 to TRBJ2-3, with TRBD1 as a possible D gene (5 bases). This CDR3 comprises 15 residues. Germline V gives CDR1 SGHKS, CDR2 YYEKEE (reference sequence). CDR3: CACSLFQGVADTQYF. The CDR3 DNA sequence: TGTGCCTGCAGCTTATTCCAGGGTGTCGCAGATACGCAGTATTTT. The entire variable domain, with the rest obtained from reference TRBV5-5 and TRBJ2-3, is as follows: DAGVTQSPTHLIKTRGQQVTLRCSPISGHKSVSWYQQVLGQGPQFIFQYYEKEERGRGNFPDRFSARQFPNYSSELNVNALLLGDSALYLCACSLFQGVADTQYFGPGTRLTVL.

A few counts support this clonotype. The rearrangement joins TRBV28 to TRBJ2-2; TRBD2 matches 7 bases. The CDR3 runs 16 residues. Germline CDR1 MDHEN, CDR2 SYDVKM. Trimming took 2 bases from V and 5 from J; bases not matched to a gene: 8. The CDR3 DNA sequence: TGTGCCAGCAGTTTACGAGGGAGGGCCCGGACCGGGGAGCTGTTTTTT. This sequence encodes CASSLRGRARTGELFF.

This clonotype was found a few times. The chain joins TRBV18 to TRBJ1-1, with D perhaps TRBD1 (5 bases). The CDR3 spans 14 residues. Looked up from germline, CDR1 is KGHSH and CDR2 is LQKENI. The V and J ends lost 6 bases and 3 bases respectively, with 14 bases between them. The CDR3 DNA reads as TGTGCCAGCTCCCCCGGGGGGGGACACACTGAAGCTTTCTTT. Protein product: CASSPGGGHTEAFF.

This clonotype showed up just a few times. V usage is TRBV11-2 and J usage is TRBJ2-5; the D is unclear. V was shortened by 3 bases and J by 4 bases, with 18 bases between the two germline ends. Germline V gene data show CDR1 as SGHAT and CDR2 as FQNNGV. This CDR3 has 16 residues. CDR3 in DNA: TGTGCCAGCAGCTTCAACCGGCCCTCCGCTGGAGAGACCCAGTACTTC. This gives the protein CASSFNRPSAGETQYF.

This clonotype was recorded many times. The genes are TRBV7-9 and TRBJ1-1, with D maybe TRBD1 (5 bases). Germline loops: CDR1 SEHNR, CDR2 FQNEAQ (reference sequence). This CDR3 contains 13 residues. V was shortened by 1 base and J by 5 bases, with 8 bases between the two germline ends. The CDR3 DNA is TGTGCCAGCAGCTTAGGGGGCACGACTGAAGCTTTCTTT. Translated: CASSLGGTTEAFF. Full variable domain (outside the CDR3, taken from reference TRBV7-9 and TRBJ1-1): DTGVSQNPRHKITKRGQNVTFRCDPISEHNRLYWYRQTLGQGPEFLTYFQNEAQLEKSRLLSDRFSAERPKGSFSTLEIQRTEQGDSAMYLCASSLGGTTEAFFGQGTRLTVV.

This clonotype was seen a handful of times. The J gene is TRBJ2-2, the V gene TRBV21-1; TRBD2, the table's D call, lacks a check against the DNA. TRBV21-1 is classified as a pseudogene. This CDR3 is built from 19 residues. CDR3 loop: CASSKEWGLAGKNTGELFF. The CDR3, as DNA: TGTGCCAGCAGCAAAGAATGGGGACTAGCGGGGAAGAACACCGGGGAGCTGTTTTTT.

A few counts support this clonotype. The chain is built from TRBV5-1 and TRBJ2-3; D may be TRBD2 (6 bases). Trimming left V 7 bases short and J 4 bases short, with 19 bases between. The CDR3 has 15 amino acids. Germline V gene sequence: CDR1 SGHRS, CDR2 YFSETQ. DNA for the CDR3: TGCGCCAGCGGACCGCTGGGGGAGGCCCCAGATACGCAGTATTTT. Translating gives CASGPLGEAPDTQYF.

The CDR3, as DNA: TGCAGTGCTAGAGATAGTGAGGGCTTCACCTACGAGCAGTACTTC. This encodes CSARDSEGFTYEQYF. This chain joins TRBV20-1 and TRBJ2-7, with D possibly TRBD2 on 5 matching bases. CDR1 and CDR2 from the germline V gene are DFQATT and SNEGSKA (reference sequence). V shed 0 bases and J shed 2 bases, with 14 bases lying between them. The CDR3 is 15 residues long.

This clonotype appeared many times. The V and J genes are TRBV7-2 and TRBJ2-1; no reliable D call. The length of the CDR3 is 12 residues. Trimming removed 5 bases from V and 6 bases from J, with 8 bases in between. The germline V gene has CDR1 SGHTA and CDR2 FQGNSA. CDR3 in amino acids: CASSPPFNEQFF. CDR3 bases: TGTGCCAGCAGCCCTCCCTTCAATGAGCAGTTCTTC.

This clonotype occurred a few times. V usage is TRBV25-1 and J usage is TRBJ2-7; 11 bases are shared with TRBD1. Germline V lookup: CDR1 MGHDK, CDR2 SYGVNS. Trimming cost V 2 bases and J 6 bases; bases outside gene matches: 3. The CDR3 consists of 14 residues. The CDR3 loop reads CASSEAGTGGEQYF. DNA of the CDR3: TGTGCCAGCAGTGAAGCCGGGACAGGGGGCGAGCAGTACTTC.

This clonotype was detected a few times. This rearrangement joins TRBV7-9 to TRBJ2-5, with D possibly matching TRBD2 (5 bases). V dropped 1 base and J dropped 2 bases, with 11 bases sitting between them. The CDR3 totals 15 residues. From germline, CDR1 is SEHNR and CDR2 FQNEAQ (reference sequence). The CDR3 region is CASSLVSGIQETQYF. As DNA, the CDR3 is TGTGCCAGCAGCTTAGTGTCGGGGATACAAGAGACCCAGTACTTC.

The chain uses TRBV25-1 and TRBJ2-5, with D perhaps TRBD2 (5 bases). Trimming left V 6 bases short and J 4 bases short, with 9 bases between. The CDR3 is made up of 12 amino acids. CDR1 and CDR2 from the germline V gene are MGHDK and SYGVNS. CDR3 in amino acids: CASRGLPETQYF. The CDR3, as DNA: TGTGCCAGCAGAGGACTTCCAGAGACCCAGTACTTC.

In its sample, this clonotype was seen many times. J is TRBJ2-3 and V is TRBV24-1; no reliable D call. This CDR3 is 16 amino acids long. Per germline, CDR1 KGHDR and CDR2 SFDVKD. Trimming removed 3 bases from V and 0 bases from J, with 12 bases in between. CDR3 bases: TGTGCCACCAGTGATCAGAGGACGGCTAGCACAGATACGCAGTATTTT. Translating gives CATSDQRTASTDTQYF.

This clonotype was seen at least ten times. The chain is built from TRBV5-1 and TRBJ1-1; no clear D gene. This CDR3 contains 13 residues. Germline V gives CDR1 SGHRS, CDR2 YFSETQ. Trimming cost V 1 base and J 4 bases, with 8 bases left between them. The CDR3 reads CASSLTPFTEAFF. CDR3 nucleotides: TGCGCCAGCAGCTTGACCCCGTTCACTGAAGCTTTCTTT.

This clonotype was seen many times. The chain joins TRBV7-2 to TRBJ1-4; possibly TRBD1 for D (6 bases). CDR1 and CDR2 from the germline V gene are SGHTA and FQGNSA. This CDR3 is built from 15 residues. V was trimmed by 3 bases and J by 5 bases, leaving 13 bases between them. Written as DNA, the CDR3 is TGTGCCAGCAGCTTTAGACAGGCTTTAAATGAAAAACTGTTTTTT. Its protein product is CASSFRQALNEKLFF.

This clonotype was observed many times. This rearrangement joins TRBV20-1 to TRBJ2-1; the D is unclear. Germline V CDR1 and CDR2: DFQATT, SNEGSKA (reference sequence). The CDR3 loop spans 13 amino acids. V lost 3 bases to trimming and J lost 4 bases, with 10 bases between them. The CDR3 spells CSASADPYNEQFF. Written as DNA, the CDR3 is TGCAGTGCTAGTGCGGACCCATACAATGAGCAGTTCTTC.